These 20 T cell receptor beta chains were all obtained from the same sample, sequenced in a study of blood T cell repertoires in COVID-19. Using immunoSEQ multiplex PCR, the repertoire was profiled, and TCRdb retains in-frame clones only, with some absent. Among 250,000 to 350,000 clones listed, around 90% were seen once. Material for sequencing was PBMCs or T cells enriched from blood (not recorded which). These TCRs come from a man aged 55 to 69 who had recovered from COVID-19.

This rearrangement joins TRBV5-4 to TRBJ1-2; possibly TRBD1 for D (5 bases). Germline CDR1 and CDR2: SGHNT and YYREEE (reference sequence). Trimming took 2 bases from V and 5 from J, leaving 16 bases between them. The CDR3 covers 15 residues. The CDR3 here is CASSFFLGLSYGYTF. In DNA form, the CDR3 reads TGTGCCAGCAGCTTTTTTCTGGGACTTTCATATGGCTACACCTTC.

As to this clone: This CDR3 is also generated by other DNA sequences in the sample. The genes are TRBV29-1 and TRBJ1-1; perhaps TRBD1 as D (5 bases). In germline, CDR1 is SQVTM, CDR2 ANQGSEA. This CDR3 region has 12 residues. Trimming took 4 bases from V and 0 from J, leaving 6 bases between them. CDR3 in amino acids: CSVGQLNTEAFF. The CDR3 coding sequence is TGCAGCGTTGGACAGTTGAACACTGAAGCTTTCTTT.

This clone is a singleton in its sample. The chain employs TRBV18 and TRBJ2-7; TRBD1 might be the D (6 bases). The germline CDR1 and CDR2 sequences are KGHSH and LQKENI. This CDR3 has 15 residues. Trimming took off 6 bases at V and 4 bases at J, with 19 bases between the two ends. CDR3 amino acids: CASSPGAARLYEQYF. For the CDR3, the DNA is TGTGCCAGCTCCCCAGGGGCCGCCCGTTTGTACGAGCAGTACTTC.

The chain uses TRBV4-1 and TRBJ1-3; D not resolved. This CDR3 comprises 15 residues. Germline assignment: CDR1 MGHRA and CDR2 YSYEKL. The V and J ends lost 1 base and 0 bases respectively, with 7 bases between them. The CDR3 DNA follows: TGCGCCAGCAGCCAAGCGCCTATCTCTGGAAACACCATATATTTT. Its protein product is CASSQAPISGNTIYF.

In nucleotides, the CDR3 is TGTGCCAGTAGTATAGCCCTGTCAGGGGCGAACACTGAAGCTTTCTTT. Amino acid sequence: CASSIALSGANTEAFF. V and J are TRBV19 and TRBJ1-1; a possible D gene is TRBD1 (6 bases). This CDR3 is 16 amino acids long. Trimming took 1 base from V and 1 from J, leaving 13 bases between them. Germline CDR1 reads LNHDA; CDR2 reads SQIVND (reference sequence).

The chain uses TRBV5-4 and TRBJ1-3, with D maybe TRBD1 (5 bases). CDR1 and CDR2 (germline): SGHNT, YYREEE (reference sequence). The CDR3 extends over 15 amino acids. Deletions cut 0 bases from V and 2 bases from J, with 9 bases between. CDR3 in amino acids: CASSLGGHPGNTIYF. CDR3 DNA sequence: TGTGCCAGCAGCTTGGGAGGACATCCTGGAAACACCATATATTTT.

This rearrangement joins TRBV2 to TRBJ1-1, with 7 bases matching TRBD1. J lost 5 bases, V lost 7 bases, and 7 bases had no gene match. Germline V CDR1 and CDR2: SNHLY, FYNNEI. The CDR3 is made up of 13 amino acids. The CDR3 is CASKQGLLTEAFF. CDR3 nucleotides: TGTGCCAGCAAACAGGGGTTACTGACTGAAGCTTTCTTT.

The J gene is TRBJ1-1, the V gene TRBV5-1; D uncertain. Per germline, CDR1 SGHRS and CDR2 YFSETQ. Trimming left V 7 bases short and J 5 bases short, with 9 bases between. The CDR3 runs to 11 residues. CDR3 in DNA: TGCGCCAGCCATGGTGAGACTGAAGCTTTCTTT. Translating gives CASHGETEAFF.

The chain uses TRBV12-3 or TRBV12-4 and TRBJ1-2; TRBD1 aligns across 10 bases. This CDR3 region has 12 residues. J lost 6 bases, V lost 8 bases, and 3 bases had no gene match. In DNA form, the CDR3 reads TGTGCCAGCGATGGGACAGGGGATGGCTACACCTTC. Translated: CASDGTGDGYTF.

This clone was detected a few times. This chain links TRBV7-9 with TRBJ2-7, with D perhaps matching TRBD2 (5 bases). The CDR3 sequence is 10 residues long. The V gene's germline CDR1 is SEHNR and CDR2 FQNEAQ (reference sequence). The V gene lost 5 bases and the J gene lost 6 bases, with 5 bases spanning the gap. CDR3 loop: CASSGSEQYF. In nucleotides, the CDR3 is TGTGCCAGCAGCGGGAGCGAGCAGTACTTC.

This clone turned up a few times. CDR3 bases: TGTGCCAGCAGCAAAAAGGGGCAGTACACCTACGAGCAGTACTTC. This sequence encodes CASSKKGQYTYEQYF. The J gene is TRBJ2-7, the V gene TRBV7-9; D possibly corresponds to TRBD1 (5 bases). Germline CDR1 and CDR2: SEHNR and FQNEAQ (reference sequence). The CDR3 totals 15 residues. V was shortened by 5 bases and J by 2 bases, with 16 bases between the two germline ends.

The chain recombines TRBV7-9 with TRBJ2-3, with D possibly matching TRBD1 (6 bases). V gave up 3 bases and J gave up 5 bases, with 12 bases separating them. CDR3 length: 14 amino acids. Germline lookup yields CDR1 SEHNR and CDR2 FQNEAQ (reference sequence). The CDR3 coding sequence is TGTGCCAGCAGCTTTAGAGGGACACGAGATACGCAGTATTTT. Its protein product is CASSFRGTRDTQYF. The full variable domain, in which reference TRBV7-9 and TRBJ2-3 provide the parts outside the CDR3, is DTGVSQNPRHKITKRGQNVTFRCDPISEHNRLYWYRQTLGQGPEFLTYFQNEAQLEKSRLLSDRFSAERPKGSFSTLEIQRTEQGDSAMYLCASSFRGTRDTQYFGPGTRLTVL.

The genes are TRBV7-9 and TRBJ2-1, with 8 bases fitting TRBD2. Losses at the gene ends were 4 bases for V and 8 bases for J; bases not matched to a gene: 1. The V gene's germline CDR1 is SEHNR and CDR2 FQNEAQ (reference sequence). The CDR3 has 12 residues. The CDR3 is CASSSGLDEQFF. The CDR3 nucleotides read TGTGCCAGCAGCTCGGGACTAGATGAGCAGTTCTTC.

In its sample, this clone was seen once. V usage is TRBV3-1 (or the pseudogene TRBV3-2) and J usage is TRBJ2-1, with 12 positions matching TRBD2. V was pared by 2 bases and J by 7 bases, with 12 bases of the junction left unmatched. The germline V gene encodes CDR1 LGHDT and CDR2 YNNKEL (reference sequence). This CDR3 comprises 18 residues. The DNA for the CDR3 is TGTGCCAGCAGCCAATATTTGGTAGGACTAGCGGGACCGAATGAGCAGTTCTTC. It yields the protein CASSQYLVGLAGPNEQFF.

The J gene is TRBJ2-5, the V gene TRBV12-3 or TRBV12-4; tentatively, D is TRBD1 (6 bases). CDR3 length: 13 residues. Trimming shortened V by 7 bases and J by 5 bases, and 14 bases separated the two germline ends. The CDR3 protein is CASKEQGGETQYF. In DNA, the CDR3 is TGTGCCAGCAAGGAACAGGGTGGGGAGACCCAGTACTTC.

The CDR3 is CASSVAGGPYEQYF. CDR3 sequence (DNA): TGTGCCAGTAGTGTAGCGGGAGGGCCCTACGAGCAGTACTTC. The chain joins TRBV19 to TRBJ2-7, with 11 bases identical to TRBD2. The V gene end was trimmed by 5 bases and the J gene end by 2 bases; junction bases not matched to a gene: 2. CDR3 length equals 14 residues. CDR1 and CDR2 (germline): LNHDA, SQIVND (reference sequence). The full variable domain, with the rest looked up from reference TRBV19 and TRBJ2-7, is DGGITQSPKYLFRKEGQNVTLSCEQNLNHDAMYWYRQDPGQGLRLIYYSQIVNDFQKGDIAEGYSVSREKKESFPLTVTSAQKNPTAFYLCASSVAGGPYEQYFGPGTRLTVT.

The chain carries TRBV6-2 or TRBV6-3 and TRBJ1-2; D remains ambiguous. Germline-derived CDR1 and CDR2 are MNHEY and SVGEGT. Trimming shortened V by 5 bases and J by 4 bases, and 11 bases separated the two germline ends. The CDR3 consists of 13 residues. CDR3 coding DNA: TGTGCCAGCAGTAACCAGGCAATCTATGGCTACACCTTC. Translating gives CASSNQAIYGYTF.

This clone was seen a single time. The rearrangement joins TRBV2 to TRBJ2-5; no clear D gene. The CDR3 spans 12 residues. V was pared by 7 bases and J by 1 base, with 7 bases between. Germline loops: CDR1 SNHLY, CDR2 FYNNEI. The CDR3 loop reads CASNSGQETQYF. In DNA, the CDR3 is TGTGCCAGCAATTCGGGCCAAGAGACCCAGTACTTC.

V is TRBV2 and J is TRBJ1-2, with D possibly matching TRBD1 (6 bases). Per germline, CDR1 SNHLY and CDR2 FYNNEI. V was shortened by 4 bases and J by 1 base, with 13 bases between the two germline ends. This CDR3 spans 15 amino acids. CDR3 in amino acids: CASSGTTGLNYGYTF. In nucleotides, the CDR3 is TGTGCCAGCAGTGGTACAACAGGGCTTAACTATGGCTACACCTTC.

V gene TRBV29-1 combines with J gene TRBJ2-7; 9 nucleotides align to TRBD1. The CDR3 is 14 residues long. Germline CDR1 reads SQVTM; CDR2 reads ANQGSEA. V gave up 6 bases and J gave up 4 bases; unmatched junction bases: 10. CDR3: CSVRQGVGGYEQYF. In DNA form, the CDR3 reads TGCAGCGTGCGACAGGGGGTTGGGGGGTACGAGCAGTACTTC.